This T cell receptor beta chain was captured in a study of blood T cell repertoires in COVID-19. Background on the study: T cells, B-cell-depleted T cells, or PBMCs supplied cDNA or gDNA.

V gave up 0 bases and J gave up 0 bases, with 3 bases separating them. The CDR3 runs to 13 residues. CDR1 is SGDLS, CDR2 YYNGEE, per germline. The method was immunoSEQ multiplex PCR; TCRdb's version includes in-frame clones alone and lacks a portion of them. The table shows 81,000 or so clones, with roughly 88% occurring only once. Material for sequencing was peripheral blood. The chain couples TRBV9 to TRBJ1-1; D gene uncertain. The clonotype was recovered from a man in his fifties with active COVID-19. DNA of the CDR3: TGTGCCAGCAGCGTAGCCGTGAACACTGAAGCTTTCTTT. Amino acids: CASSVAVNTEAFF. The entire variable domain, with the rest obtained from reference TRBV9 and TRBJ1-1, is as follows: DSGVTQTPKHLITATGQRVTLRCSPRSGDLSVYWYQQSLDQGLQFLIQYYNGEERAKGNILERFSAQQFPDLHSELNLSSLELGDSALYFCASSVAVNTEAFFGQGTRLTVV.